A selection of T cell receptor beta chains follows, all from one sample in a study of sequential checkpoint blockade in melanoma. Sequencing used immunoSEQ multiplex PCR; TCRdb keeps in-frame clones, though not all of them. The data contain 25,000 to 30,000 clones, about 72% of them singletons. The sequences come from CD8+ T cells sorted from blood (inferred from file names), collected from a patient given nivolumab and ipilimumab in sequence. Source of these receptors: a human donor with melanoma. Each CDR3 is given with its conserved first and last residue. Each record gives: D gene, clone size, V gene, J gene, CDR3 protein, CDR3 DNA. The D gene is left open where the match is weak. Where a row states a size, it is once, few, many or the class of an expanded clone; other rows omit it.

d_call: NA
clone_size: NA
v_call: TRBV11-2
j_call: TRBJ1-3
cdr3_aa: CASSDSSGNTIYF
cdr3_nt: TGTGCCAGCAGCGACAGCTCTGGAAACACCATATATTTT

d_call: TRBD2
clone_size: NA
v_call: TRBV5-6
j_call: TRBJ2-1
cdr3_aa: CASSPAGGHNEQFF
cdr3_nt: TGTGCCAGCAGCCCAGCGGGGGGGCACAATGAGCAGTTCTTC

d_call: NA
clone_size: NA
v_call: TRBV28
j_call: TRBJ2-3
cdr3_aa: CASAEGETTDTQYF
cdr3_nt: TGTGCCAGCGCCGAGGGGGAGACCACAGATACGCAGTATTTT

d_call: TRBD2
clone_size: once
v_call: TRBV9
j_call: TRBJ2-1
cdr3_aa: CASSVFLAGGPNNEQFF
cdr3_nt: TGTGCCAGCAGCGTATTCCTAGCGGGGGGCCCCAACAATGAGCAGTTCTTC

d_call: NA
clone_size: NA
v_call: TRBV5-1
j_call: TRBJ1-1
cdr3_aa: CASSSTGNTEAFF
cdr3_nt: TGCGCCAGCAGCTCAACAGGTAACACTGAAGCTTTCTTT

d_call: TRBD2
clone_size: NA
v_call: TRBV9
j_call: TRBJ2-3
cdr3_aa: CASSTGLAGATDTQYF
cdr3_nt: TGTGCCAGCAGCACCGGACTAGCGGGGGCCACAGATACGCAGTATTTT

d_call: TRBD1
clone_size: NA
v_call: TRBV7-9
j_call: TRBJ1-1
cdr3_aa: CASSSGQNYEDTEAFF
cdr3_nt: TGTGCCAGCAGCTCGGGACAGAATTATGAGGACACTGAAGCTTTCTTT

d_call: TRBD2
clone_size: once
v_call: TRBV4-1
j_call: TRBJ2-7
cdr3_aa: CASSQEMASGDYEQYF
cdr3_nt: TGCGCCAGCAGCCAAGAAATGGCTAGCGGAGACTACGAGCAGTACTTC

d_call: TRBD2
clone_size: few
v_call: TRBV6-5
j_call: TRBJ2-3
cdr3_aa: CASSSWGGGADTQYF
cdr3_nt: TGTGCCAGCAGTTCCTGGGGCGGGGGGGCCGATACGCAGTATTTT

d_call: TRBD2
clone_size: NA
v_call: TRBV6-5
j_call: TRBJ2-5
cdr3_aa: CASSYSGGAEETQYF
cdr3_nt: TGTGCCAGCAGTTACTCGGGAGGGGCGGAAGAGACCCAGTACTTC

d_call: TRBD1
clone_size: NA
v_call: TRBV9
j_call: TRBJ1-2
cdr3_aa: CASSVAKQGDNGYTF
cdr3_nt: TGTGCCAGCAGCGTAGCGAAACAGGGGGACAATGGCTACACCTTC

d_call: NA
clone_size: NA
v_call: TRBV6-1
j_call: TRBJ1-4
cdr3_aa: CASSEVSEGGWQEKLFF
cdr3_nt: TGTGCCAGCAGTGAAGTCTCGGAGGGAGGTTGGCAGGAAAAACTGTTTTTT

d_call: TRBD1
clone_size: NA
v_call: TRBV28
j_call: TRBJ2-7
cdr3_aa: CASSLTGQPYEQYF
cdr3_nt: TGTGCCAGCAGTCTCACGGGACAGCCCTACGAGCAGTACTTC

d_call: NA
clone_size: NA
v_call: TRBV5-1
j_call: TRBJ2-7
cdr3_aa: CASSLAGSEQYF
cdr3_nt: TGCGCCAGCAGCTTGGCGGGGTCCGAGCAGTACTTC

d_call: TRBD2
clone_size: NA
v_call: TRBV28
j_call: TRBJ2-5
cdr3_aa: CASSERGAGETQYF
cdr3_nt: TGTGCCAGCAGCGAGCGGGGGGCGGGAGAGACCCAGTACTTC

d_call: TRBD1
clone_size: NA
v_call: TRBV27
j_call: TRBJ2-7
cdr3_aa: CASSSSQGAWGYEQYF
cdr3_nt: TGTGCCAGCAGTTCCTCACAGGGGGCCTGGGGCTACGAGCAGTACTTC

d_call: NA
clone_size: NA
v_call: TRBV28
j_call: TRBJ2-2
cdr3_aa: CASSLGGPVLGELFF
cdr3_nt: TGTGCCAGCAGTCTGGGGGGGCCAGTGCTCGGGGAGCTGTTTTTT

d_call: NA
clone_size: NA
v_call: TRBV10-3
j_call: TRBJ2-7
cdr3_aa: CAIRGVKDEQYF
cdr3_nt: TGTGCCATCAGGGGAGTTAAGGACGAGCAGTACTTC

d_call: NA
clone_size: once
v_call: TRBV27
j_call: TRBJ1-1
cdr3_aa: CASSSLGGANTEAFF
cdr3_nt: TGTGCCAGCAGTTCCCTGGGGGGTGCGAACACTGAAGCTTTCTTT

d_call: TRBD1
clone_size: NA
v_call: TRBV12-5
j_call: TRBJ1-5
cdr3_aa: CASGQGAPQPQHF
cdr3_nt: TGTGCTAGTGGACAGGGGGCCCCCCAGCCCCAGCATTTT

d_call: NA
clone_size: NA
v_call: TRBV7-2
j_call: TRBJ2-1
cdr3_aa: CASSLVSRASYNEQFF
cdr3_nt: TGTGCCAGCAGCTTAGTGAGCAGGGCGTCCTACAATGAGCAGTTCTTC

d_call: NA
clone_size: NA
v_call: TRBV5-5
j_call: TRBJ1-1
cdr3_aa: CASSSAPDGEAFF
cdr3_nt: TGTGCCAGCAGCTCCGCACCCGACGGGGAAGCTTTCTTT

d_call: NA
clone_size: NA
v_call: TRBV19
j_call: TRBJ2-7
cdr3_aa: CASSNGVAYEQYF
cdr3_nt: TGTGCCAGTAGTAATGGAGTAGCCTACGAGCAGTACTTC

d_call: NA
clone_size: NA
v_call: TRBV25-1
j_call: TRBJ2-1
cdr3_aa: CASRRGFSYNEQFF
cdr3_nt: TGTGCCAGCAGGAGGGGGTTCTCCTACAATGAGCAGTTCTTC

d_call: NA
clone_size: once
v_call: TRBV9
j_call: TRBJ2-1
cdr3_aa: CASSVGGPPYNEQFF
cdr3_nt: TGTGCCAGCAGCGTAGGAGGGCCACCCTACAATGAGCAGTTCTTC

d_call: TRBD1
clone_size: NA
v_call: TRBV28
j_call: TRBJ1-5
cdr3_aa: CASRGQGSNQPQHF
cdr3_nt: TGTGCCAGCCGGGGACAGGGTAGCAATCAGCCCCAGCATTTT

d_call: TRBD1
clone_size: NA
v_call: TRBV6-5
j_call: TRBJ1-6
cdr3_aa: CASRQGSSPLHF
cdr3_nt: TGTGCCAGCAGACAGGGGAGTTCACCCCTCCACTTT

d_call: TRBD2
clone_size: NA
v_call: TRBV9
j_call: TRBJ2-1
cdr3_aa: CASRWTSGDHNEQFF
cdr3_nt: TGTGCCAGCAGATGGACTAGCGGGGATCACAATGAGCAGTTCTTC

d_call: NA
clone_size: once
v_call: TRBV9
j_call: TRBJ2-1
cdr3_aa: CASSVVANEQFF
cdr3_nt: TGTGCCAGCAGCGTAGTAGCCAATGAGCAGTTCTTC

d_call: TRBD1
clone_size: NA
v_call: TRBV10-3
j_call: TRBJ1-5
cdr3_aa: CAIREGASNQPQHF
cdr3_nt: TGTGCCATCAGAGAGGGGGCGTCCAATCAGCCCCAGCATTTT

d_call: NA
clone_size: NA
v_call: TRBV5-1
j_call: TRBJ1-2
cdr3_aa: CASSLGSGGNYGYTF
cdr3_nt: TGCGCCAGCAGCTTGGGGTCGGGGGGCAACTATGGCTACACCTTC